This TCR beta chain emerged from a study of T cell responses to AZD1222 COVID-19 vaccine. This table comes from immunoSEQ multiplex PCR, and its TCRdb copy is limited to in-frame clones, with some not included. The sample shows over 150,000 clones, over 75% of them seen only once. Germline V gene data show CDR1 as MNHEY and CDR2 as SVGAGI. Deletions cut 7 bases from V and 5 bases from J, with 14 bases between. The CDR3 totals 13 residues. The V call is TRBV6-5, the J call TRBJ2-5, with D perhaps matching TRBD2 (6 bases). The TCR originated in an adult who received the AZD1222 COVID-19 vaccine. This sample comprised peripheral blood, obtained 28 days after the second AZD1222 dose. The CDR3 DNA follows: TGTGCCAGCACCTGGGCGGGGCGGGAGACCCAGTACTTC. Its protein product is CASTWAGRETQYF.